This section outlines one T cell receptor beta chain sequence together with its context. Its antigen is currently unknown. The CDR3 has 13 amino acids. Germline CDR1 is MDHEN and CDR2 is SYDVKM. Trimming took 8 bases from V and 3 from J, leaving 11 bases between them. These data originate in a study of OX40 agonist ivuxolimab in advanced cancers. Study overall: Three patients had partial responses: one hepatocellular carcinoma, two cutaneous melanoma. Broader study findings: Among T cells, CD8+ cells averaged more expanded clones than CD4+ cells.

Repertoires were generated with immunoSEQ multiplex PCR, while TCRdb's copy carries only in-frame clones and drops some. The profile shows some 99,000 clones, roughly 87% of them singletons. J is TRBJ2-1 and V is TRBV28; weak D call: TRBD2 (6 bases). The origin of this receptor is an adult with an advanced solid tumor such as melanoma, head and neck, liver or kidney cancer. The specimen was CD4+ or CD8+ T cells sorted from blood, collected in a trial of the OX40 agonist ivuxolimab. The CDR3 sequence: CASGLADYNEQFF. In DNA, the CDR3 is TGTGCCAGCGGGTTAGCGGACTACAATGAGCAGTTCTTC. The whole variable domain, filled in from reference TRBV28 and TRBJ2-1, reads DVKVTQSSRYLVKRTGEKVFLECVQDMDHENMFWYRQDPGLGLRLIYFSYDVKMKEKGDIPEGYSVSREKKERFSLILESASTNQTSMYLCASGLADYNEQFFGPGTRLTVL.